These 17 T cell receptor beta chains came from one sample sequenced in a study of PD-1 blockade in classical Hodgkin lymphoma. Using immunoSEQ multiplex PCR, the repertoire was profiled, and TCRdb retains in-frame clones only, with some absent. The profile covers 38,000 or so clones, with about 89% appearing a single time and roughly 9% taken by the ten largest. Exposure to brentuximab vedotin varied, and each patient had relapsed following autologous stem cell transplantation. The sample consisted of peripheral blood mononuclear cells (PBMCs), taken at baseline. Source of these receptors: a human donor with classical Hodgkin lymphoma.

The chain employs TRBV4-2 and TRBJ2-3; the match to TRBD2 covers 11 bases. The V segment lost 1 base and the J segment 4 bases; nucleotides outside the gene matches: 10. Germline CDR1 and CDR2: LGHNA and YNFKEQ. The CDR3 spans 18 residues. This CDR3 is CASSQGSGVAGGSDTQYF. The CDR3 DNA sequence: TGTGCCAGCAGCCAAGGCTCTGGGGTAGCGGGAGGGTCAGATACGCAGTATTTT.

V gene TRBV5-1 combines with J gene TRBJ2-7; 9 bases are shared with TRBD2. CDR1 and CDR2 from the germline V gene are SGHRS and YFSETQ. The CDR3 extends over 15 amino acids. The trim removed 5 bases at V and 0 bases at J, leaving 6 bases unmatched. The CDR3, as DNA: TGCGCCAGCAGGACGACTAGCGGACCCTCCTACGAGCAGTACTTC. It codes for CASRTTSGPSYEQYF.

This clone is labeled as medium-sized. The chain has TRBV14 and TRBJ2-1; 7 nucleotides match TRBD1. CDR1 is SGHDN and CDR2 is FVKESK in the germline V gene. V trimming: 4 bases; J trimming: 9 bases; junction bases outside the gene matches: 15. The CDR3 runs 16 residues. This chain's CDR3 is CASSPLGKGARGEQFF. The CDR3 DNA follows: TGTGCCAGCAGCCCCCTCGGAAAGGGGGCCCGAGGTGAGCAGTTCTTC.

V is TRBV6-1 and J is TRBJ2-7, with D unclear. This CDR3 is built from 14 residues. V lost 4 bases, J lost 3 bases, and 13 bases lay in between. CDR1 and CDR2 from the germline V gene are MNHNS and SASEGT. The CDR3 reads CASSGLRLYYEQYF. In DNA, the CDR3 is TGTGCCAGCAGTGGGCTCCGCCTCTACTACGAGCAGTACTTC.

This rearrangement joins TRBV6-5 to TRBJ1-1; 9 bases are shared with TRBD1. V lost 4 bases, J lost 4 bases, and 7 bases stayed unmatched. Germline V CDR1 and CDR2: MNHEY, SVGAGI. This CDR3 is 15 amino acids long. Written as DNA, the CDR3 is TGTGCCAGCAGTTTGCAGACAGGGGGTGGCACTGAAGCTTTCTTT. It translates to CASSLQTGGGTEAFF.

CDR3 sequence (DNA): TGTGCCAGCAGCCAGGGACTAGCGGACACAGATACGCAGTATTTT. Residues: CASSQGLADTDTQYF. V gene TRBV7-7 combines with J gene TRBJ2-3; 11 bases are shared with TRBD2. The V and J ends lost 5 bases and 2 bases, in that order; junction bases with no gene match: 3. Germline CDR1 reads SSHAT; CDR2 reads FNYEAQ (reference sequence). CDR3 size: 15 residues.

The chain combines TRBV9 with TRBJ2-2; perhaps TRBD2 as D (5 bases). This CDR3 has 15 amino acids. V shed 1 base and J shed 0 bases, with 7 bases lying between them. Germline-derived CDR1 and CDR2 are SGDLS and YYNGEE. The CDR3, as DNA: TGTGCCAGCAGCGTATGGGGAGCGAACACCGGGGAGCTGTTTTTT. The encoded protein is CASSVWGANTGELFF. The full variable domain, its missing parts supplied by reference TRBV9 and TRBJ2-2, is DSGVTQTPKHLITATGQRVTLRCSPRSGDLSVYWYQQSLDQGLQFLIQYYNGEERAKGNILERFSAQQFPDLHSELNLSSLELGDSALYFCASSVWGANTGELFFGEGSRLTVL.

The CDR3 bases are TGTGCCAGCAGCTTAGTGGGGGGGCAGGGAAACACCATATATTTT. It yields the protein CASSLVGGQGNTIYF. This chain connects TRBV7-2 to TRBJ1-3; tentatively, D is TRBD1 (6 bases). Germline V gene data show CDR1 as SGHTA and CDR2 as FQGNSA. Trimming pared 1 base from V and 4 bases from J, leaving 11 bases between. The CDR3 sequence is 15 residues long.

As DNA, the CDR3 is TGTGCCAGCAGCTTAGCGGGAGGTAAGGGCCGCAATGAGCAGTTCTTC. Encoded protein: CASSLAGGKGRNEQFF. The V call is TRBV7-9, the J call TRBJ2-1; possibly TRBD2 for D (6 bases). Trimming removed 0 bases from V and 6 bases from J, with 15 bases in between. Germline CDR1 and CDR2: SEHNR and FQNEAQ (reference sequence). This CDR3 contains 16 residues.

V is TRBV10-3 and J is TRBJ1-5; the D gene is possibly TRBD1 (6 bases). CDR1 is ENHRY, CDR2 SYGVKD, per germline. This CDR3 comprises 12 residues. Trimming left V 6 bases short and J 5 bases short, with 8 bases between. This CDR3 is CAISRTDQPQHF. The DNA of the CDR3 is TGTGCCATCAGCAGGACAGATCAGCCCCAGCATTTT.

V is TRBV7-8 and J is TRBJ1-4; TRBD1 is a possible D gene (6 bases). Trimming removed 1 base from V and 6 bases from J, with 21 bases in between. The CDR3 is 18 residues long. Germline V gives CDR1 SGHVS, CDR2 FQNEAQ. CDR3 in DNA: TGTGCCAGCAGCTTAGAGGGGGTAGGGGTCAGGGGTCATGAAAAACTGTTTTTT. Protein: CASSLEGVGVRGHEKLFF.

V gene TRBV18 combines with J gene TRBJ1-2, with a tentative D call TRBD1 (5 bases). Trimming shortened V by 3 bases and J by 4 bases, and 15 bases separated the two germline ends. CDR3 size: 15 residues. In germline, CDR1 is KGHSH, CDR2 LQKENI. This CDR3 reads CASSPLGVGSYGYTF. In DNA, the CDR3 is TGTGCCAGCTCACCGTTGGGGGTTGGGAGCTATGGCTACACCTTC.

This chain uses TRBV10-3 with TRBJ2-3, with 9 positions matching TRBD2. The CDR3 spans 15 residues. Germline V gene sequence: CDR1 ENHRY, CDR2 SYGVKD. The V segment lost 7 bases and the J segment 3 bases; nucleotides outside the gene matches: 8. CDR3: CAINAFSGSTDTQYF. The CDR3 nucleotides are TGTGCCATCAACGCCTTTAGCGGGAGTACAGATACGCAGTATTTT.

The chain is built from TRBV5-1 and TRBJ1-1, with 9 bases lining up with TRBD1. J gave up 0 bases and V 0 bases, and 9 bases lay outside the gene matches. The germline CDR1 and CDR2 sequences are SGHRS and YFSETQ. The CDR3 runs to 18 residues. This CDR3 reads CASSLEWDRDRVNTEAFF. DNA of the CDR3: TGCGCCAGCAGCTTGGAATGGGACAGGGATCGGGTGAACACTGAAGCTTTCTTT.

The CDR3 loop is CASTRGDYLAKNIQYF. CDR3 in DNA: TGTGCCAGCACCAGGGGGGACTATCTGGCCAAAAACATTCAGTACTTC. V usage is TRBV19 and J usage is TRBJ2-4; D assignment may be TRBD1 or TRBD2 (7 bases each). The CDR3 length is 16 residues. The germline gives CDR1 LNHDA, CDR2 SQIVND (reference sequence). V dropped 9 bases and J dropped 1 base, with 19 bases sitting between them.

The J gene is TRBJ1-6, the V gene TRBV7-9, with 7 bases lining up with TRBD1. This CDR3 contains 15 residues. Germline CDR1 SEHNR, CDR2 FQNEAQ (reference sequence). J was trimmed by 8 bases and V by 5 bases; bases with no gene match: 9. The CDR3 DNA reads TGTGCCAGCAGCGCAACGACAGGGTGGGATTCACCCCTCCACTTT. The encoded protein is CASSATTGWDSPLHF.

The rearrangement uses TRBV7-2 and TRBJ1-2, with 8 nucleotides matching TRBD1. This CDR3 has 16 amino acids. V was clipped by 4 bases and J by 0 bases; unmatched bases: 7. CDR1 is SGHTA and CDR2 is FQGNSA in the germline V gene. The CDR3 DNA follows: TGTGCCAGCAGCTCCAACAGGGGGAGGTCTAACTATGGCTACACCTTC. Amino acids: CASSSNRGRSNYGYTF. Variable domain in full (rest from reference TRBV7-2 and TRBJ1-2): GAGVSQSPSNKVTEKGKDVELRCDPISGHTALYWYRQSLGQGLEFLIYFQGNSAPDKSGLPSDRFSAERTGGSVSTLTIQRTQQEDSAVYLCASSSNRGRSNYGYTFGSGTRLTVV.